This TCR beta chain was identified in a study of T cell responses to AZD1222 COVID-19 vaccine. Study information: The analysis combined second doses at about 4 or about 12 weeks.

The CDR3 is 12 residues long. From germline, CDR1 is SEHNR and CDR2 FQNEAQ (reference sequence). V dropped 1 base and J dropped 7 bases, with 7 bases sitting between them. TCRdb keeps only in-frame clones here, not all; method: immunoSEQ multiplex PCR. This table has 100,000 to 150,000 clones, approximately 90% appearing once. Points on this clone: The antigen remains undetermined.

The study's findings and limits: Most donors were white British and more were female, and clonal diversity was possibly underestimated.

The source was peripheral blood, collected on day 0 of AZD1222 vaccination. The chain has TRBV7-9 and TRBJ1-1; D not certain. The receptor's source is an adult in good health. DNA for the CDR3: TGTGCCAGCAGCTTAGTCCAGTTTGAAGCTTTCTTT. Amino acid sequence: CASSLVQFEAFF.